Each of the 29 T cell receptor beta chains below was sequenced from the same sample in a study. Each CDR3 protein gets one entry after TCRdb re-called the 5' RACE reads with MiXCR. The sample holds 55,000 to 70,000 distinct CDR3 sequences, around 26% seen once. Sequencing input: tumor-infiltrating memory CD4+ T cells sorted from the breast tumor. Subset here: memory CD4+ T cells, CD4+CD45RO+CD25-. These receptors were collected from a female donor with breast cancer.

V is TRBV6-6 and J is TRBJ1-1; TRBD1 matches at 8 bases. In germline, CDR1 is MNHNY, CDR2 SVGAGI (reference sequence). The CDR3 contains 14 residues. J was trimmed by 4 bases and V by 5 bases; bases with no gene match: 6. The CDR3: CASSTGQAVTEAFF. CDR3 nucleotide sequence: TGTGCCAGCAGTACGGGACAGGCCGTCACTGAAGCTTTCTTT.

The V and J genes are TRBV6-1 and TRBJ1-2, with D unresolved. The V gene lost 3 bases and the J gene lost 4 bases, with 15 bases spanning the gap. The CDR3 totals 15 residues. CDR1 and CDR2 from the germline V gene are MNHNS and SASEGT. CDR3 sequence: CASSEMGNRVYGYTF. For the CDR3, the DNA is TGTGCCAGCAGTGAGATGGGAAATCGCGTCTATGGCTACACCTTC.

This clonotype was detected only a few times. The chain joins TRBV3-1 to TRBJ2-4; no clear D. Germline V gene sequence: CDR1 LGHDT, CDR2 YNNKEL (reference sequence). Trimming shortened V by 4 bases and J by 1 base, and 8 bases separated the two germline ends. This CDR3 has 14 residues. CDR3 nucleotides: TGTGCCAGCAGCCTAGCTTTCGCCAAAAACATTCAGTACTTC. This sequence encodes CASSLAFAKNIQYF.

Here the CDR3 DNA reads TGCGCCAGCAGCCAAGGCCGGGACAGAGGAGAAAAACTGTTTTTT. It specifies CASSQGRDRGEKLFF. The rearrangement joins TRBV4-3 to TRBJ1-4, with 7 bases lining up with TRBD1. J gave up 8 bases and V 1 base, and 7 bases lay outside the gene matches. CDR1 and CDR2 (germline): LGHNA, YSLEER. The CDR3 is 15 residues long.

The rearrangement uses TRBV6-6 and TRBJ2-7, with D tentatively TRBD2 (6 bases). V lost 0 bases and J lost 3, with 15 bases in between. This CDR3 comprises 16 residues. Germline CDR1 MNHNY, CDR2 SVGAGI (reference sequence). The CDR3 DNA follows: TGTGCCAGCAGTTACTCGACCTCCGGGAGACTCTACGAGCAGTACTTC. This gives the protein CASSYSTSGRLYEQYF.

This clonotype was picked up a small number of times. This chain links TRBV7-2 with TRBJ2-7; D is perhaps TRBD1 (5 bases). CDR1 and CDR2 from the germline V gene are SGHTA and FQGNSA. V lost 1 base to trimming and J lost 12 bases, with 16 bases between them. The CDR3 sequence is 13 residues long. CDR3 sequence (DNA): TGTGCCAGCAGCTTAGGTTCAGGGAACGCCCCGTACTTC. It encodes CASSLGSGNAPYF.

This chain links TRBV28 with TRBJ1-5; D ambiguous. Per germline, CDR1 MDHEN and CDR2 SYDVKM. V lost 6 bases and J 3 bases, leaving 18 bases between the germline ends. The CDR3 is 16 residues long. CDR3: CASRPPKTASNQPQHF. CDR3 coding DNA: TGTGCCAGCAGACCCCCCAAAACTGCTTCCAATCAGCCCCAGCATTTT.

The V call is TRBV5-1, the J call TRBJ2-3, with 9 nucleotides matching TRBD2. There are 15 residues in the CDR3. CDR1 and CDR2 (germline): SGHRS, YFSETQ. Unmatched junction bases numbered 7, after V lost 4 bases and J lost 4 bases. The CDR3 coding sequence is TGCGCCAGCAGCGTAGCGGGAGAAGGTGCAGATACGCAGTATTTT. The encoded protein is CASSVAGEGADTQYF.

This rearrangement joins TRBV6-6 to TRBJ1-5; TRBD1 aligns across 10 bases. Per germline, CDR1 MNHNY and CDR2 SVGAGI (reference sequence). V lost 6 bases, J lost 7 bases, and 12 bases stayed unmatched. The CDR3 is 16 residues long. The CDR3 reads CASSAGQGIGSQPQHF. The CDR3 bases are TGTGCCAGCAGCGCGGGACAGGGGATTGGGAGCCAGCCCCAGCATTTT.

The chain links TRBV29-1 to TRBJ2-3; TRBD2 matches at 12 bases. With 1 base clipped from V and 6 bases from J, the junction kept 11 bases outside the gene matches. The CDR3 spans 17 residues. Germline V gene sequence: CDR1 SQVTM, CDR2 ANQGSEA. CDR3 in amino acids: CSVEGPTSGGNGDTQYF. The CDR3 DNA sequence: TGCAGCGTTGAAGGCCCGACTAGCGGGGGTAACGGCGATACGCAGTATTTT.

V and J are TRBV6-1 and TRBJ2-2, with D possibly matching TRBD1 (6 bases). The germline gives CDR1 MNHNS, CDR2 SASEGT. Trimming removed 3 bases at V and 1 base at J, with 12 bases between. The CDR3 is made up of 16 amino acids. CDR3 coding DNA: TGTGCCAGCAGTGAGAACTCGGGACAGAACACCGGGGAGCTGTTTTTT. It translates to CASSENSGQNTGELFF.

V usage is TRBV27 and J usage is TRBJ2-7; maybe TRBD2 (5 bases). CDR1 is MNHEY and CDR2 is SMNVEV in the germline V gene (reference sequence). V lost 5 bases, J lost 2 bases, and 13 bases lay in between. The CDR3 extends over 14 amino acids. CDR3 sequence: CASSVSGNTYEQYF. The CDR3 DNA reads TGTGCCAGCAGTGTCAGCGGTAACACCTACGAGCAGTACTTC.

The chain is built from TRBV18 and TRBJ1-5; a possible D gene is TRBD1 (5 bases). This CDR3 is built from 15 residues. Germline loops: CDR1 KGHSH, CDR2 LQKENI. Deletions cut 2 bases from V and 2 bases from J, with 10 bases between. This CDR3 is CASSPGGEGNQPQHF. The CDR3 DNA reads as TGTGCCAGCTCACCAGGGGGTGAGGGCAATCAGCCCCAGCATTTT.

The V gene is TRBV14, the J gene TRBJ2-3; D call uncertain. Looked up from germline, CDR1 is SGHDN and CDR2 is FVKESK. This CDR3 is built from 13 residues. V lost 1 base and J 7 bases, leaving 9 bases between the germline ends. CDR3 DNA: TGTGCCAGCAGCCAAGTCTGGAGTCATACGCAGTATTTT. It codes for CASSQVWSHTQYF. The full variable domain, completed using reference TRBV14 and TRBJ2-3, is EAGVTQFPSHSVIEKGQTVTLRCDPISGHDNLYWYRRVMGKEIKFLLHFVKESKQDESGMPNNRFLAERTGGTYSTLKVQPAELEDSGVYFCASSQVWSHTQYFGPGTRLTVL.

This rearrangement joins TRBV7-2 to TRBJ1-6; 8 bases agree with TRBD1. The ends lost 1 base at V and 6 bases at J; junction bases unmatched: 8. Germline assignment: CDR1 SGHTA and CDR2 FQGNSA. CDR3 length equals 17 residues. CDR3 protein: CASSLEGPDRANSPLHF. DNA for the CDR3: TGTGCCAGCAGCTTAGAGGGCCCGGACAGGGCTAATTCACCCCTCCACTTT.

This clonotype turned up a few times. CDR3 loop: CASSLTRVETQYF. The DNA for the CDR3 is TGTGCCAGCAGCTTAACCCGGGTTGAAACCCAGTACTTC. The chain carries TRBV7-3 and TRBJ2-5; D is unresolved. CDR1 and CDR2 from the germline V gene are SGHTA and FQGTGA. The germline V and J ends were trimmed by 0 bases and 8 bases, with 10 bases remaining between them. This CDR3 spans 13 amino acids. The whole variable domain, filled in from reference TRBV7-3 and TRBJ2-5, reads GAGVSQTPSNKVTEKGKYVELRCDPISGHTALYWYRQSLGQGPEFLIYFQGTGAADDSGLPNDRFFAVRPEGSVSTLKIQRTERGDSAVYLCASSLTRVETQYFGPGTRLLVL.

This clonotype showed up just a few times. The genes are TRBV7-2 and TRBJ1-5; 10 bases agree with TRBD1. Germline trimming cut 4 bases from V and 7 bases from J; bases unmatched to any gene: 7. The CDR3 extends over 15 amino acids. Germline values: CDR1 SGHTA, CDR2 FQGNSA. As DNA, the CDR3 is TGTGCCAGCAGCTCGACAGGGGGCTTGAACCAGCCCCAGCATTTT. Protein sequence: CASSSTGGLNQPQHF.

The sample holds one count of this clonotype. Here the CDR3 DNA reads TGCGCCAGCAGCCCGCGGGGACTAGCGGGAGGAGAGCAGTACTTC. Translated, it gives CASSPRGLAGGEQYF. The chain has TRBV4-3 and TRBJ2-7, with 15 bases aligning to TRBD2. Unmatched junction bases numbered 5, after V lost 4 bases and J lost 7 bases. CDR1 and CDR2 (germline): LGHNA, YSLEER. CDR3 length equals 15 residues.

With respect to this clonotype: Just one base apart from a much larger clone, this may be a read error. The rearrangement joins TRBV6-5 to TRBJ1-6; D unclear. The CDR3 totals 15 residues. Germline V gives CDR1 MNHEY, CDR2 SVGAGI. The chain's CDR3 is CASSYSQSYNSPPHF. Here the CDR3 DNA reads TGTGCCAGCAGTTACTCGCAGTCCTATAATTCACCCCCCCACTTT.

A few counts support this clonotype. The chain links TRBV5-1 to TRBJ2-7, with D possibly matching TRBD1 (6 bases). CDR1 and CDR2 from the germline V gene are SGHRS and YFSETQ. This CDR3 region has 13 residues. V gave up 0 bases and J gave up 3 bases, with 7 bases separating them. The CDR3 sequence: CASSLDRDYEQYF. The CDR3 bases are TGCGCCAGCAGCTTGGACAGGGACTACGAGCAGTACTTC.

J is TRBJ2-3 and V is TRBV20-1; D remains ambiguous. The CDR3 consists of 12 residues. V was trimmed by 1 base and J by 4 bases, leaving 6 bases between them. CDR1 is DFQATT, CDR2 SNEGSKA, per germline (reference sequence). The DNA for the CDR3 is TGCAGTGCTAGAGTGGTCTCAGATACGCAGTATTTT. This sequence encodes CSARVVSDTQYF.

This clonotype counts as medium-sized. V and J are TRBV7-3 and TRBJ2-3; D uncertain. The ends were cut back, 4 bases at V and 10 bases at J, with 15 bases in the middle. The CDR3 spans 13 residues. Germline V gene sequence: CDR1 SGHTA, CDR2 FQGTGA. This CDR3 is CASSSATNSAQYF. CDR3 bases: TGTGCCAGCAGCTCCGCCACCAACAGCGCGCAGTATTTT.

This clonotype was recorded a few times. This chain joins TRBV7-2 and TRBJ2-1; a possible D gene is TRBD1 (5 bases). This CDR3 is built from 13 residues. V dropped 5 bases and J dropped 8 bases, with 13 bases sitting between them. Germline loops: CDR1 SGHTA, CDR2 FQGNSA. The CDR3 spells CASSRQGYDEQFF. The CDR3 DNA is TGTGCCAGCAGCAGGCAGGGTTACGATGAGCAGTTCTTC.

The gene calls are TRBV5-4 and TRBJ2-3, with TRBD2 matching 7 bases. CDR3 size: 15 residues. The V segment lost 1 base and the J segment 5 bases; nucleotides outside the gene matches: 7. The germline CDR1 and CDR2 sequences are SGHNT and YYREEE (reference sequence). CDR3 in DNA: TGTGCCAGCAGCTTGTTCCGGACGGGGGGAGATACGCAGTATTTT. Protein product: CASSLFRTGGDTQYF.

The rearrangement joins TRBV7-2 to TRBJ2-1, with TRBD2 matching over 11 bases. Germline values: CDR1 SGHTA, CDR2 FQGNSA. Trimming took 7 bases from V and 10 from J; bases not matched to a gene: 12. The CDR3 is 15 residues long. The CDR3 sequence is CASKRGSGRAGEQFF. CDR3 DNA: TGTGCCAGCAAGCGGGGTAGCGGGAGGGCCGGGGAGCAGTTCTTC.

V is TRBV24-1 and J is TRBJ2-2, with a tentative D call TRBD1 (6 bases). The CDR3 runs to 14 residues. Germline V gene sequence: CDR1 KGHDR, CDR2 SFDVKD. The V gene lost 3 bases and the J gene lost 6 bases, with 10 bases spanning the gap. The CDR3 is CATSDPTGPGELFF. Here the CDR3 DNA reads TGTGCCACCAGTGATCCAACAGGGCCCGGGGAGCTGTTTTTT.

This clonotype appeared a single time. This sequence joins TRBV7-3 and TRBJ2-3; weak D call: TRBD1 (5 bases). Trimming removed 5 bases from V and 2 bases from J, with 11 bases in between. The germline V gene encodes CDR1 SGHTA and CDR2 FQGTGA. This CDR3 comprises 14 residues. DNA of the CDR3: TGTGCCAGCAGCGCGACAGCTAACACAGATACGCAGTATTTT. As protein: CASSATANTDTQYF.

The sample holds a few counts of this clonotype. This sequence joins TRBV5-5 and TRBJ2-3; tentative D call: TRBD2 (5 bases). The CDR3 loop spans 14 amino acids. The germline V gene has CDR1 SGHKS and CDR2 YYEKEE (reference sequence). V lost 6 bases and J lost 6, with 17 bases in between. The CDR3 sequence is CASNRLAVRDTQYF. For the CDR3, the DNA is TGTGCCAGCAATCGGCTAGCCGTGAGGGATACGCAGTATTTT.

There are many counts of this clonotype. This chain joins TRBV5-6 and TRBJ2-5; 11 nucleotides align to TRBD2. V dropped 0 bases and J dropped 1; count of bases not matched to a gene: 2. From germline, CDR1 is SGHDT and CDR2 YYEEEE. This CDR3 region has 16 residues. CDR3 in amino acids: CASSLGLAGPQETQYF. CDR3 DNA sequence: TGTGCCAGCAGCTTGGGACTAGCGGGACCCCAAGAGACCCAGTACTTC.